Listed below are T cell receptor beta chains from one sample, sequenced in a study of blood T cell repertoires in COVID-19. Assay used: immunoSEQ multiplex PCR; TCRdb lists only in-frame clones, some missing. The data contain about 130,000 clones, roughly 86% of them singletons. The sample comprised peripheral blood. The receptors were sampled from a woman in her sixties or seventies with COVID-19, enrolled during active disease. The CDR3 runs from the conserved cysteine through the conserved F or W. A D gene is named only where the DNA matches it firmly. Where a row states a size, it is once, few, many or the class of an expanded clone; other rows omit it.

>TRBV3-1/TRBV3-2|NA|NA|TRBJ1-3
CASTYNRLNTIYF
TGTGCCAGCACCTATAATAGACTAAACACCATATATTTT
>TRBV4-2|TRBD1|NA|TRBJ1-2
CASSQDAGQGAFGYGYTF
TGTGCCAGCAGCCAAGATGCGGGACAGGGGGCTTTCGGGTATGGCTACACCTTC
>TRBV19|NA|NA|TRBJ1-1
CATKNTEAFF
TGTGCCACTAAGAACACTGAAGCTTTCTTT
>TRBV9|TRBD1|NA|TRBJ2-5
CASSVGGTEETQYF
TGTGCCAGCAGCGTAGGGGGGACAGAAGAGACCCAGTACTTC
>TRBV29-1|NA|NA|TRBJ1-2
CSVLVLSNYGYTF
TGCAGCGTTTTGGTTCTATCTAACTATGGCTACACCTTC
>TRBV6-6|NA|NA|TRBJ1-1
CASSYSTNTEAFF
TGTGCCAGCAGTTACTCGACTAACACTGAAGCTTTCTTT
>TRBV28|TRBD1|NA|TRBJ2-7
CASSWGQGRGRSSYEQYF
TGTGCCAGCAGTTGGGGACAGGGCCGGGGCCGGAGCTCCTACGAGCAGTACTTC
>TRBV2|TRBD1|NA|TRBJ2-7
CASRRGDREREQYF
TGTGCCAGCAGGAGGGGGGACAGGGAAAGGGAGCAGTACTTC
>TRBV7-2|TRBD2|NA|TRBJ2-1
CASSPQPGGPPNEQFF
TGTGCCAGCAGCCCCCAACCGGGGGGGCCCCCCAATGAGCAGTTCTTC
>TRBV28|NA|NA|TRBJ2-3
CASSQPVFRTTSPTDTQYF
TGTGCCAGCAGCCAACCCGTTTTCAGGACAACGAGTCCCACAGATACGCAGTATTTT
>TRBV25-1|TRBD1|NA|TRBJ2-7
CASSLRDRGEQYF
TGTGCCAGCAGTCTTCGGGACAGGGGCGAGCAGTACTTC
>TRBV7-5|NA|NA|TRBJ2-2
CARSLPTQLGGANTGELFF
TGTGCCAGAAGCTTACCAACCCAGCTCGGGGGAGCAAACACCGGGGAGCTGTTTTTT
>TRBV27|NA|few|TRBJ2-1
CASRTTGPKGNEQFF
TGTGCCAGCAGAACAACAGGACCGAAGGGCAATGAGCAGTTCTTC
>TRBV10-3|NA|NA|TRBJ2-2
CAIRLQGSGELFF
TGTGCCATCAGATTACAGGGTTCCGGGGAGCTGTTTTTT
>TRBV24-1|TRBD2|few|TRBJ2-3
CATSDLSSGSTDTQYF
TGTGCCACCAGTGATTTGAGTAGCGGGAGCACAGATACGCAGTATTTT
>TRBV5-1|NA|few|TRBJ1-1
CASSFGAGVNTEAFF
TGCGCCAGCAGCTTCGGGGCAGGGGTGAACACTGAAGCTTTCTTT
>TRBV5-1|NA|few|TRBJ1-5
CASSLQGDSNQPQHF
TGCGCCAGCAGCTTACAGGGTGATAGCAATCAGCCCCAGCATTTT
>TRBV6-5|TRBD1|NA|TRBJ1-5
CASTNRGDHQPQHF
TGTGCCAGCACGAACAGGGGGGATCATCAGCCCCAGCATTTT
>TRBV10-3|TRBD1|NA|TRBJ1-6
CAIKGTESSYNSPLHF
TGTGCCATCAAAGGGACAGAAAGCTCCTATAATTCACCCCTCCACTTT
>TRBV27|NA|NA|TRBJ2-2
CASSFSAAGELFF
TGTGCCAGCAGTTTTAGCGCGGCCGGGGAGCTGTTTTTT
>TRBV30|NA|NA|TRBJ2-3
CACSGVTTDTQYF
TGTGCCTGTTCAGGGGTCACCACAGATACGCAGTATTTT
>TRBV5-1|NA|NA|TRBJ1-1
CASSSRERQTEAFF
TGCGCCAGCAGCTCCCGAGAAAGACAGACTGAAGCTTTCTTT
>TRBV7-8|TRBD1|NA|TRBJ2-5
CASSERTGSETQYF
TGTGCCAGCAGTGAAAGGACAGGGTCGGAGACCCAGTACTTC
>TRBV5-1|NA|NA|TRBJ1-6
CASSLGGAPGNSPLHF
TGCGCCAGCAGCTTAGGTGGGGCCCCTGGGAATTCACCCCTCCACTTT
>TRBV6-5|NA|NA|TRBJ1-5
CASSPSQRGNQPQHF
TGTGCCAGCAGTCCCTCCCAGCGGGGCAATCAGCCCCAGCATTTT
>TRBV24-1|NA|NA|TRBJ2-3
CATSDPVGTDTQYF
TGTGCCACCAGTGACCCCGTCGGGACAGATACGCAGTATTTT
>TRBV30|NA|NA|TRBJ1-5
CAWSARGGYQPQHF
TGTGCCTGGAGCGCTCGGGGAGGATATCAGCCCCAGCATTTT
>TRBV30|NA|NA|TRBJ2-5
CAWSRGGGSRKETQYF
TGTGCCTGGAGCCGTGGGGGGGGCAGCAGAAAAGAGACCCAGTACTTC
>TRBV18|NA|NA|TRBJ1-3
CASSPSGNSGNTIYF
TGTGCCAGCTCACCATCGGGGAACTCTGGAAACACCATATATTTT
>TRBV28|NA|NA|TRBJ1-3
CASSLVSSGNTIYF
TGTGCCAGCAGCCTAGTCAGCTCTGGAAACACCATATATTTT
>TRBV11-2|TRBD1|NA|TRBJ2-5
CASSLDDTGGIETQYF
TGTGCCAGCAGCTTAGATGACACAGGGGGAATTGAGACCCAGTACTTC
>TRBV29-1|TRBD1|once|TRBJ1-2
CSVETGGYYGYTF
TGCAGCGTTGAGACAGGGGGCTACTATGGCTACACCTTC
>TRBV14|TRBD1|NA|TRBJ1-2
CASSSRTGGLYGYTF
TGTGCCAGCAGCTCCCGGACAGGGGGCTTGTATGGCTACACCTTC